This note documents a single T cell receptor (beta chain) sequence. Antigen unknown. CDR1 is MNHNY, CDR2 SVGAGI, per germline (reference sequence). The V and J ends lost 5 bases and 3 bases respectively, with 17 bases between them. CDR3 size: 15 residues. The record originates from a study of T cell responses to AZD1222 COVID-19 vaccine. Study background: Second-dose intervals near 4 or 12 weeks were combined. General study points: Researchers took repertoire samples only after the peak T cell response had come. Increases in Spike-specific TCR breadth and depth were seen after two AZD1222 doses.

Method: immunoSEQ multiplex PCR; TCRdb's copy keeps in-frame clones and lacks some. The profile shows 75,000 to 90,000 clones, around 86% of them singletons. The chain carries TRBV6-6 and TRBJ2-7; TRBD2 might be the D (7 bases). This sequence was found in an adult in good health. The source was peripheral blood, collected on day 0 of AZD1222 vaccination. Written as DNA, the CDR3 is TGTGCCAGCAGTCCTCTCGAGGGGGAGGGCTACGAGCAGTACTTC. Residues: CASSPLEGEGYEQYF.